This TCR beta chain appears in the sequencing data of a study of blood T cells in healthy people across ages (dated by TCRdb to between 2014 and 2016). Background on the whole study: Template switching captured roughly one uniquely barcoded TCR beta cDNA molecule per two T cells in model experiments. Four age groups were formed from the donors: young (average about 15 years), middle-aged (around 40), aged (roughly 58) and long-lived (less than 85). The study analyzed two additional independent replicas of 1 million unique cDNA reads from the same blood draw for two donors, one aged 18 to 30 and one aged 80 or older. The study measured age-related changes in TCR beta repertoire diversity using deep sequencing normalized with unique cDNA molecular identifiers. To avoid experimental bias, donors of different ages were randomly spread across the sequencing lanes.

Comment on this clonotype: It lacks a known antigen. Base-call qualities are not available, and no considerably larger clone is one nucleotide away.

Preparation of the library involved 5' RACE. The second PCR ran for about 6 to 12 cycles and used a J-beta primer mix along with a sample-barcoded 5' primer. A unique molecular identifier was introduced onto each TCR beta cDNA molecule by a template-switch 5' adaptor carrying 12 random nucleotides. At least 3 million CDR3-containing paired-end reads were obtained from each sample. All of the RNA was converted into first-strand cDNA using the Mint cDNA synthesis kit, with a TRBC-specific oligonucleotide serving as the primer. Following uracil-DNA glycosylase treatment, all cDNA underwent a first 18-cycle PCR with the universal primers M1SS and BC2_uni_R. Concerning the study's data processing: For normalization, 1 million high-quality reads were randomly selected from each sample, with every read carrying a distinct molecular identifier. Instead of being binned into consensus sequences, reads with shared molecular identifiers were discarded. MiTCR, set to a Q25 quality threshold and the strictest error-elimination algorithm, was used for CDR3 identification, clonotype clustering and error correction. Lower-bound total TCR beta diversity was estimated with a nonparametric unseen species model using Euler transformation. TCRdb reprocessed the public reads (quality trimming at Q25 with fastp, clone calling with MiXCR) and kept in-frame beta chains. Rows merge per CDR3 protein into single entries with the most common DNA and genes. The V and J calls were not made by the authors but by TCRdb's processing. The table for this sample lists some 1.8 million distinct CDR3 sequences; about two fifths of them were counted only once. The leading ten clones occupy about 21% of the sample.

Paper-wide results and their limitations: Observed TCR beta diversity correlated strongly with the percentage of naive T cells measured by flow cytometry. The CMV infection status of donors was not known, potentially confounding age-related changes in expanded clonotypes. Bulk unsorted PBMC profiling prevented conclusive comparison of naive and antigen-experienced compartments. Estimates of total diversity based on one million sequenced T cells were considered lower bounds and underestimates. Observed TCR beta diversity per million T cells fell roughly linearly with age, and a significant reduction was already apparent by age about 36. Compared with the aged group, more naive CD4+ T cells, fewer expanded clones and increased TCR diversity were shown by the long-lived group, suggesting age selection.

The donors were some 39 Caucasian individuals from Russia, aged 6 to 90 years, who were systemically healthy. Approximately 11 milliliters of peripheral blood were drawn from each donor into EDTA-treated Vacutainer tubes. PBMCs were isolated by Ficoll-Paque density-gradient centrifugation, with at least 6 million obtained per sample. Trizol reagent was used to extract total RNA from PBMCs, with at least 5 micrograms per sample. For every donor, flow cytometry on a PBMC aliquot measured the percentage of naive CD45RAhigh/CD27high T cells. The sequencing input was blood. This TCR derives from a human donor in good health.

The CDR3 is CASSRAGTGDYEQYF. The DNA is TGTGCCAGCAGCAGAGCCGGGACAGGGGACTACGAGCAGTACTTC. The rearranged segments are TRBV7-2 and TRBJ2-4; the junction holds 10 bases that match TRBD1. The DNA end is more similar to TRBJ2-7, so the J call may be wrong. According to the germline V gene, CDR1 reads SGHTA and CDR2 reads FQGNSA. The CDR3, cysteine through phenylalanine, is 15 amino acids long. The only DNA kept is the CDR3, 45 bases in frame from the first base.